This T cell receptor (beta chain) appears in the sequencing data of a study of T cell responses to AZD1222 COVID-19 vaccine. The table came from immunoSEQ multiplex PCR; TCRdb's copy has only in-frame clones and leaves some out. The sample consists of more than 150,000 clones, around 90% of them appearing once. Overall study results and limits: Nearly half of unique spike-specific TCRs reportedly avoided B.1.351 and B.1.1.7 mutated regions. Baseline seropositives among AZD1222 recipients totaled only six. The study found vaccine-associated CD4 TCRs spanning spike, dominant at 160-218 and 743-854. Among the donors, most were white British and more were female, and clonal diversity was possibly underestimated.

CDR3 length equals 15 residues. The V gene end was trimmed by 1 base and the J gene end by 1 base; junction bases not matched to a gene: 0. Germline V gene sequence: CDR1 LGHDT, CDR2 YNNKEL (reference sequence). About this clone itself: No antigen is known for it.

This TCR was recovered from an adult who received the AZD1222 COVID-19 vaccine. The rearrangement links TRBV3-1 (or the pseudogene TRBV3-2) to TRBJ1-3; 8 bases are shared with TRBD1. Sequences were derived from peripheral blood, sampled 28 days after the second AZD1222 dose. The CDR3 loop is CASSQGTGSGNTIYF. For the CDR3, the DNA is TGTGCCAGCAGCCAAGGGACAGGGTCTGGAAACACCATATATTTT.